Shown below are 9 T cell receptor beta chains from a single sample sequenced in a study of CXCR3-negative and CXCR3-positive naive CD8 T cells. Researchers prepared the TRB cDNA libraries using 5' RACE with UMI labels. Reprocessing the 5' RACE reads, TCRdb reports a single entry for every CDR3 protein and omits DNA. Recorded here are more than 65,000 distinct CDR3 sequences; the top ten clones represent around 1.4%. Sequencing was carried out using naive CXCR3- CD8+ T cells from blood. Subset in this sample: CD45RO-CCR7+CD27+CD95- naive CD8+ T cells lacking CXCR3 (TNR3-). The origin of the receptors is a human donor in good health. Some clones in this sample may be carry-over from other donors' samples.

The genes are TRBV6-5 and TRBJ1-1. The CDR3 has 15 residues. The V gene's germline CDR1 is MNHEY and CDR2 SVGAGI. Here the CDR3 reads CASSYRGALNTEAFF.

V gene TRBV7-9 combines with J gene TRBJ2-7; the TCRdb D gene call, TRBD1, has no DNA to confirm it. Germline V lookup: CDR1 SEHNR, CDR2 FQNEAQ (reference sequence). This CDR3 has 14 residues. The CDR3: CASRSGRDSYEQYF.

V usage is TRBV5-6 and J usage is TRBJ1-1. CDR3 length equals 15 residues. The germline CDR1 and CDR2 sequences are SGHDT and YYEEEE. This CDR3 is CASSLGTGAGTEAFF. The full variable domain, with the rest looked up from reference TRBV5-6 and TRBJ1-1, is DAGVTQSPTHLIKTRGQQVTLRCSPKSGHDTVSWYQQALGQGPQFIFQYYEEEERQRGNFPDRFSGHQFPNYSSELNVNALLLGDSALYLCASSLGTGAGTEAFFGQGTRLTVV.

CDR3 in amino acids: CASSHYGTPTYNEQFF. The rearrangement links TRBV2 to TRBJ2-1; TCRdb lists TRBD1, though no DNA is available to test this call. This CDR3 has 16 residues. The germline gives CDR1 SNHLY, CDR2 FYNNEI.

The V call is TRBV5-6, the J call TRBJ2-1. This CDR3 comprises 14 residues. The germline gives CDR1 SGHDT, CDR2 YYEEEE. CDR3 in amino acids: CASSLVPSDNEQFF.

V gene TRBV29-1 combines with J gene TRBJ2-2; TCRdb designates TRBD2, a call that cannot be tested without DNA. The length of the CDR3 is 16 residues. Germline V gene sequence: CDR1 SQVTM, CDR2 ANQGSEA. CDR3 loop: CSVEGLAGDLTGELFF.

This chain connects TRBV23-1 to TRBJ1-1. TRBV23-1 is designated an ORF whose function remains uncertain. CDR3 length: 12 amino acids. CDR3 amino acids: CASSQTVPEAFF.

This sequence joins TRBV5-1 and TRBJ1-1. Germline loops: CDR1 SGHRS, CDR2 YFSETQ. The CDR3 totals 13 residues. The CDR3 reads CASSLAVSTEAFF.

The V call is TRBV7-9, the J call TRBJ1-5. CDR1 SEHNR and CDR2 FQNEAQ come from the germline V gene (reference sequence). The CDR3 runs 12 residues. The CDR3 sequence: CASSLSNQPQHF.